Listed below are T cell receptor beta chains from one sample, sequenced in a study of shared clonotypes between healthy human individuals. Method: immunoSEQ multiplex PCR; TCRdb's copy keeps in-frame clones and lacks some. The data contain around 600,000 clones, roughly 95% of them singletons. Sample: naive CD8+ T cells sorted from blood. These receptors originate from a woman aged 25 to 39 in good health. The CDR3 runs from the conserved cysteine through the conserved F or W. The D gene is left open where the match is weak. The size of a clone is reported for some rows only, either as once, few or many, or as a class for expanded clones.

V,D,J,size,CDR3,DNA
TRBV5-8,-,TRBJ2-3,-,CASSYEGPFFTDTQYF,TGTGCCAGCAGCTACGAAGGGCCCTTCTTCACAGATACGCAGTATTTT
TRBV28,TRBD2,TRBJ2-7,-,CASRGSGRGYEQYF,TGTGCCAGCAGGGGTAGCGGGAGGGGTTACGAGCAGTACTTC
TRBV28,-,TRBJ1-5,-,CASSPILKGPQHF,TGTGCCAGCAGTCCTATCCTTAAGGGGCCCCAGCATTTT
TRBV6-1,TRBD2,TRBJ2-7,-,CASSEYPYLAGGYEQYF,TGTGCCAGCAGTGAATACCCCTACCTAGCGGGAGGGTACGAGCAGTACTTC
TRBV7-9,-,TRBJ1-1,-,CASSLDDTEAFF,TGTGCCAGCAGCCTGGACGACACTGAAGCTTTCTTT
TRBV30,TRBD2,TRBJ2-1,-,CAWSELAPYNEQFF,TGTGCCTGGAGTGAACTAGCGCCGTACAATGAGCAGTTCTTC
TRBV11-2,-,TRBJ2-7,once,CASSLVISDNQYF,TGTGCCAGCAGCTTAGTTATCTCGGACAATCAGTACTTC
TRBV18,TRBD2,TRBJ2-1,-,CASSSRLAGDLYNEQFF,TGTGCCAGCTCATCGCGACTAGCGGGGGACTTATACAATGAGCAGTTCTTC
TRBV29-1,-,TRBJ1-2,once,CSVEIDDLHGYTF,TGCAGCGTTGAAATTGATGACCTCCATGGCTACACCTTC
TRBV7-8,-,TRBJ2-7,-,CASSLLGGSLLEQYF,TGTGCCAGCAGCCTACTGGGTGGTAGCCTCTTGGAGCAGTACTTC
TRBV27,-,TRBJ2-7,-,CASSYLQGSSEQYF,TGTGCCAGCAGTTATCTTCAGGGAAGTAGCGAGCAGTACTTC
TRBV7-9,-,TRBJ1-1,-,CASSLVQGLKTEAFF,TGTGCCAGCAGCTTAGTTCAGGGTTTGAAGACTGAAGCTTTCTTT
TRBV30,TRBD1,TRBJ2-7,-,CAWSRQGVPYEQYF,TGTGCCTGGAGTCGGCAGGGGGTGCCCTACGAGCAGTACTTC
TRBV15,-,TRBJ2-3,once,CATSSFSGVTQYF,TGTGCCACCAGCAGTTTCTCAGGGGTTACGCAGTATTTT
TRBV10-1,TRBD1,TRBJ1-1,-,CASRARQDREGRCTEAFF,TGCGCCAGCAGGGCTCGACAGGACAGGGAAGGACGTTGCACTGAAGCTTTCTTT
TRBV5-1,-,TRBJ2-7,-,CASSLSRSGGYEQYF,TGCGCCAGCAGCTTGTCCCGGTCGGGCGGTTACGAGCAGTACTTC
TRBV9,-,TRBJ2-3,-,CASSVAARTVRHTDRTDTQYF,TGTGCCAGCAGCGTAGCCGCGAGGACGGTGAGGCACACAGACCGCACAGATACGCAGTATTTT
TRBV7-9,TRBD1,TRBJ2-7,once,CASTGTEHSYEQYF,TGTGCCAGTACCGGGACAGAGCACTCCTACGAGCAGTACTTC
TRBV5-6,-,TRBJ2-5,-,CASSLDRGGQETQYF,TGTGCCAGCAGCCTAGATCGGGGAGGTCAAGAGACCCAGTACTTC
TRBV7-2,-,TRBJ2-1,-,CASSLESSSYNEQFF,TGTGCCAGCAGCCTTGAGTCGAGCTCCTACAATGAGCAGTTCTTC
TRBV10-3,-,TRBJ2-7,-,CAISESSGRYEQYF,TGTGCCATCAGTGAGTCTAGCGGTCGCTACGAGCAGTACTTC
TRBV28,-,TRBJ1-4,-,CASSSTAPRGPNEKLFF,TGTGCCAGCAGTTCGACCGCGCCCCGGGGTCCTAATGAAAAACTGTTTTTT
TRBV2,-,TRBJ1-6,-,CASSDNSPLHF,TGTGCCAGCAGTGACAATTCACCCCTCCACTTT
TRBV2,-,TRBJ2-5,-,CASSESGGRETQYF,TGTGCCAGCAGTGAAAGTGGAGGGAGGGAGACCCAGTACTTC
TRBV29-1,TRBD2,TRBJ2-2,-,CSVDVAGDTGELFF,TGCAGCGTTGATGTGGCGGGAGACACCGGGGAGCTGTTTTTT
TRBV6-4,-,TRBJ2-1,-,CASSAGPSYNEQFF,TGTGCCAGCAGCGCAGGGCCCTCCTACAATGAGCAGTTCTTC
TRBV11-2,-,TRBJ2-1,-,CASSLVRYNEQFF,TGTGCCAGCAGCTTAGTGAGATACAATGAGCAGTTCTTC
TRBV29-1,TRBD2,TRBJ2-7,-,CSVGFLDPLAGQYF,TGCAGCGTTGGTTTCCTAGACCCACTAGCGGGGCAGTACTTC
TRBV27,TRBD2,TRBJ2-1,-,CASSRGGNEQFF,TGTGCCAGCAGCCGCGGGGGCAATGAGCAGTTCTTC
TRBV5-5,-,TRBJ2-7,-,CASSSDDYEQYF,TGTGCCAGCAGCTCCGATGACTACGAGCAGTACTTC
TRBV29-1,-,TRBJ2-7,-,CSVQSYEQYF,TGCAGCGTTCAAAGTTACGAGCAGTACTTC
TRBV9,-,TRBJ1-1,-,CASSVEGRVNTEAFF,TGTGCCAGCAGCGTAGAGGGCAGGGTAAACACTGAAGCTTTCTTT
TRBV4-1,-,TRBJ2-7,-,CASSRYSGRAEQYF,TGCGCCAGCAGTCGGTACTCTGGCAGAGCCGAGCAGTACTTC
TRBV15,TRBD1,TRBJ2-5,-,CATSTGQAWAQYF,TGTGCCACCAGCACCGGACAGGCTTGGGCCCAGTACTTC
TRBV6-1,-,TRBJ1-2,once,CASRGVGDGNYGYTF,TGTGCCAGCAGGGGGGTTGGGGATGGGAACTATGGCTACACCTTC
TRBV27,-,TRBJ1-1,once,CASSYGGNTEAFF,TGTGCCAGCAGTTACGGGGGTAACACTGAAGCTTTCTTT
TRBV19,-,TRBJ1-1,-,CASSILAGNTEAFF,TGTGCCAGTAGTATATTGGCTGGAAACACTGAAGCTTTCTTT
TRBV28,-,TRBJ2-5,-,CASSLLQTQYF,TGTGCCAGCAGTTTATTACAAACCCAGTACTTC
TRBV27,TRBD1,TRBJ2-7,few,CASTPRPGGYEQYF,TGTGCCAGCACCCCGCGGCCAGGGGGCTACGAGCAGTACTTC
TRBV7-6,TRBD1,TRBJ1-2,-,CASSFFDRGSYTF,TGTGCCAGCAGCTTTTTTGACAGGGGGAGCTACACCTTC
TRBV4-1,-,TRBJ1-5,-,CASSQVTSPNQPQHF,TGCGCCAGCAGCCAAGTAACCAGTCCCAATCAGCCCCAGCATTTT
TRBV6-5,-,TRBJ2-2,few,CASIGQGGTGELFF,TGTGCCAGCATAGGGCAGGGGGGCACCGGGGAGCTGTTTTTT
TRBV27,-,TRBJ1-5,once,CASSLLGSNQPQHF,TGTGCCAGCAGTTTATTAGGGAGCAATCAGCCCCAGCATTTT
TRBV10-2,TRBD2,TRBJ2-3,-,CATNREDTDTQYF,TGCGCCACCAACCGGGAGGACACAGATACGCAGTATTTT
TRBV7-9,-,TRBJ1-1,-,CASSLSPALNTEAFF,TGTGCCAGCAGCTTGTCTCCCGCTTTGAACACTGAAGCTTTCTTT
TRBV9,TRBD2,TRBJ2-2,-,CASSVGLAGVVGGELFF,TGTGCCAGCAGCGTAGGACTAGCGGGAGTAGTTGGCGGGGAGCTGTTTTTT
TRBV28,TRBD2,TRBJ2-7,-,CASSLSIGTTHLRAYEQYF,TGTGCCAGCAGTTTATCGATCGGGACTACCCACCTCAGAGCTTACGAGCAGTACTTC
TRBV5-8,TRBD2,TRBJ2-7,many,CASSLAPRTGLYEQYF,TGTGCCAGCAGCTTGGCCCCCAGGACGGGACTATACGAGCAGTACTTC
TRBV27,TRBD2,TRBJ2-3,-,CASGLAGAADTQYF,TGTGCCAGCGGTCTAGCGGGAGCGGCGGATACGCAGTATTTT
TRBV5-1,-,TRBJ2-3,-,CASSLEGSSTDTQYF,TGCGCCAGCAGCCTGGAGGGGTCGAGCACAGATACGCAGTATTTT
TRBV27,TRBD1,TRBJ1-2,-,CASSLSPHRGYGYTF,TGTGCCAGCAGTTTATCTCCCCACAGGGGCTATGGCTACACCTTC
TRBV14,TRBD1,TRBJ2-1,-,CASSQLGQPVYNEQFF,TGTGCCAGCAGCCAGCTGGGACAGCCCGTCTACAATGAGCAGTTCTTC
TRBV19,-,TRBJ2-7,-,CASSRDVTRDEQYF,TGTGCCAGTAGCCGGGACGTCACTCGGGACGAGCAGTACTTC
TRBV4-1,TRBD2,TRBJ2-2,-,CASSQSSGSVKTGELFF,TGCGCCAGCAGCCAGTCTAGCGGGAGCGTGAAGACCGGGGAGCTGTTTTTT
TRBV28,-,TRBJ1-4,-,CASSGDWGSEKLFF,TGTGCCAGCAGTGGGGATTGGGGTTCTGAAAAACTGTTTTTT